The present TCR beta chain was sequenced within a study of long-term antiretroviral therapy in people with HIV. Findings of the study overall: Following ART, diversity rose but still fell short of transplant donor controls.

This clone was seen only a few times. The antigen is not known. Running of the v3.0 immunoSEQ assay took place at survey level. Sequencing efforts were directed toward roughly 40,000-55,000 T-cell genomes per sample. Generated by immunoSEQ multiplex PCR, the TCRdb table keeps only in-frame clones and is missing some. Counted here are 25,000 to 35,000 clones, 70% to 90% occurring once; the ten biggest clones make up approximately 3.8%. The CDR3 extends over 13 amino acids. The germline gives CDR1 GTSNPN, CDR2 SVGIG (reference sequence). V was cut by 2 bases and J by 3 bases, with 10 bases left in between. Specimens carried 1-10 million cryopreserved PBMC before DNA extraction.

The sequencing here drew on unsorted PBMCs, taken 0.8 years before starting antiretroviral therapy. This receptor was taken from a man between 18 and 35 years old with HIV. V gene TRBV30 combines with J gene TRBJ1-2, with D tentatively TRBD1 (5 bases). The chain's CDR3 is CAWSPARDYGYTF. CDR3 bases: TGTGCCTGGAGTCCGGCCAGGGACTATGGCTACACCTTC.